This is a list of T cell receptor beta chains from one sample in a study of cytomegalovirus exposure and HLA in healthy donors. The data were produced by immunoSEQ multiplex PCR, yet TCRdb's version contains in-frame clones alone and is incomplete. The data contain more than 130,000 clones, 70% to 90% of them singletons. The specimen sequenced was PBMCs. All receptors derive from a woman aged 18 to 35 in good health and CMV-seropositive. CDR3s include the opening cysteine and the closing phenylalanine or tryptophan. Size is stated for part of the rows, as once, few or many counts, or as a class when the clone is expanded.

v_call clone_size cdr3_aa
TRBV15 once CATSRSRTFPYEQYF
TRBV5-4 - CAAIEGDGGDTQYF
TRBV6-7 few CASSYCQGKSYEQYF
TRBV18 - CASSPLPLIDQPQHF
TRBV28 - CANRGQGRDTQYF
TRBV5-8 - CASSPRTSSTKQYF
TRBV6-6 - CASSYSTGGGYTF
TRBV6-5 - CASSRGNGYTF
TRBV30 - CAWKTAGAHEQFF
TRBV5-1 - CASSLWGEEGPQHF
TRBV2 - CASTYRRDIEKLFF
TRBV28 - CASKALMRAGETQYF
TRBV6-5 - CASSYSGQGSYEQYF
TRBV11-2 - CASSPPGQGIYGYTF
TRBV5-1 - CASSLGAVVGGSTDTQYF
TRBV6-6 - CASRDSGEQYF
TRBV5-4 - CASSSYAVNEQFF
TRBV6-1 - CASRRTGAEKLFF
TRBV19 - CASSLQGLSNQPQHF
TRBV11-2 - CASSPSRGTGELFF
TRBV11-3 - CASSLARHEQFF
TRBV7-2 - CASSPGLLDRAYGYTF
TRBV7-9 - CASSAPGTSGTYEQYF
TRBV13 - CASSKRDFLYEQYF
TRBV6-1 - CASSGWRDQPQHF
TRBV6-1 - CASVSFATNEKLFF
TRBV5-5 - CASSFSGESIGQYF
TRBV7-8 - CASRPGGPYEQYF
TRBV30 - CAGELTGRNSPLHF
TRBV4-2 - CASSLGVGNQPQHF
TRBV5-4 - CASTRGNTEAFF
TRBV6-1 - CASSAIVYGTDTQYF
TRBV5-1 - CASSQVPSGTYEQYF
TRBV4-1 - CASSQGTGAIYEQYF
TRBV6-6 few CASRETGNTEAFF
TRBV5-6 - CASSFTGSNTQYF
TRBV5-1 - CASSTGQGLGNTIYF
TRBV19 - CASSRDREGMGNQPQHF
TRBV28 - CASSLTGKAFF
TRBV28 - CASSPLAKSSYEQYF
TRBV5-6 - CASSLDRRNSPLHF
TRBV19 - CASSMPLSLAGKDTQYF
TRBV5-1 - CASSFSGGPTDTQYF
TRBV27 once CASSLWGQGNQPQHF
TRBV9 - CASSALAGDTQYF
TRBV6-5 - CASSYGQEAFF